The rows below give T cell receptor beta chains drawn from one sample of a study of cytotoxic CD8 clonotypes in ibrutinib-treated CLL. The protocol was immunoSEQ multiplex PCR, while the TCRdb copy is restricted to in-frame clones and leaves out a portion. The repertoire holds about 85,000 clones, with roughly 77% as singletons. The specimen was PBMCs, collected after 12 months of ibrutinib treatment. Receptor source: a human donor with chronic lymphocytic leukemia. CDR3s include the opening cysteine and the closing phenylalanine or tryptophan. Each record gives: V gene, clone size, D gene, J gene, CDR3 DNA, CDR3 protein. A D gene is named only where the DNA matches it firmly. Clone size is stated in some rows and not others, as once, few, many or a class when expanded.

TRBV2	.	.	TRBJ2-1	TGTGCCAGCCAGGAGCGGCACACCAATGAGCAGTTCTTC	CASQERHTNEQFF
TRBV27	.	.	TRBJ2-5	TGTGCCAGCAGTTTTTCTGGATTTCAAGAGACCCAGTACTTC	CASSFSGFQETQYF
TRBV7-2	.	TRBD1	TRBJ2-5	TGTGCCAGCCGTGGGGGACAGAACACAAATCAAGAGACCCAGTACTTC	CASRGGQNTNQETQYF
TRBV15	.	TRBD2	TRBJ2-5	TGTGCCACCACCCCGGGGACTAGCGGGGGGGAGACCCAGTACTTC	CATTPGTSGGETQYF
TRBV4-2	many	.	TRBJ2-7	TGTGCCAGCAGCCAAGAGTGGGGCTACGAGCAGTACTTC	CASSQEWGYEQYF
TRBV19	.	TRBD1	TRBJ2-7	TGTGCCAGTAGTACCAGACAGGGGGAGCAGTACTTC	CASSTRQGEQYF
TRBV9	.	.	TRBJ1-1	TGTGCCAGCAGCCCCCCTGCGAACACTGAAGCTTTCTTT	CASSPPANTEAFF
TRBV29-1	few	.	TRBJ2-3	TGCAGCGTTTTGCACGCCACTAGCACAGATACGCAGTATTTT	CSVLHATSTDTQYF
TRBV7-9	once	TRBD2	TRBJ2-1	TGTGCCAGCAGCCCCGGACTAGCGGGATACAATGAGCAGTTCTTC	CASSPGLAGYNEQFF
TRBV6-5	.	.	TRBJ2-3	TGTGCCAGCAGTTACTGGGGTGGTACGACAGATACGCAGTATTTT	CASSYWGGTTDTQYF
TRBV29-1	.	.	TRBJ2-7	TGCAGCGCCGGGACCGCGGTTGGCTACGAGCAGTACTTC	CSAGTAVGYEQYF
TRBV29-1	few	.	TRBJ1-2	TGCAGCGCACCGACAGGTCCCGGGGGCTATGGCTACACCTTC	CSAPTGPGGYGYTF
TRBV5-8	.	.	TRBJ1-1	TGTGCCAGCAGCCGGGGGAGGAACACTGAAGCTTTCTTT	CASSRGRNTEAFF
TRBV6-1	.	.	TRBJ1-4	TGTGCCAGCAGTGATGGGGCTGTGAATGAAAAACTGTTTTTT	CASSDGAVNEKLFF
TRBV14	.	.	TRBJ2-5	TGTGCCAGCAGCCAATTCAGGGGATATCGCCAAGAGACCCAGTACTTC	CASSQFRGYRQETQYF
TRBV7-3	few	.	TRBJ2-1	TGTGCCAGCAGTCCCCAGCGGGACAATGAGCAGTTCTTC	CASSPQRDNEQFF
TRBV7-2	.	TRBD1	TRBJ1-1	TGTGCCAGCAGGGGACAGTCGAACACTGAAGCTTTCTTT	CASRGQSNTEAFF
TRBV10-3	.	.	TRBJ1-2	TGTGCCATCAGTGAGTGGAGGGGCAAATCTAACTATGGCTACACCTTC	CAISEWRGKSNYGYTF